This record covers a single T cell receptor (beta chain). Only a few counts were recorded for this clone. Its antigen remains undetermined. No much larger clonotype is one base removed from it; base qualities were not supplied. The entire amount of isolated RNA was reverse transcribed using the High Capacity cDNA Reverse Transcription Kit, so the sequenced TCRB transcripts were expressed ones. Naive, central memory and regulatory T cell samples underwent deep immunoSEQ sequencing, averaging approximately 3.5 million total reads per sample. Sorted cells were lysed in RLT buffer, and RNA was extracted using DNase-treated RNeasy Micro or Mini kits according to cell number. To prevent cross-contamination, every cell subset was processed on its own, while patient and healthy donor samples were processed together. The immunoSEQ multiplex PCR was used to amplify TCRB sequences from cDNA, yielding 87-bp fragments that span the CDR3 region. Amplicons were sequenced on the Illumina HiSeq platform. The original methods were these. Synthetic template baselines were used to correct PCR bias computationally, reads within Hamming distance 2 were collapsed together, and singletons that could not be merged were discarded. By aligning reads against IMGT, V, D and J genes, CDR3 length, and insertions or deletions at six rearrangement sites were assigned. Clonotype counts were normalized to sorted cell number within each subset before computing true diversity and Gini coefficients with the tcR R package. Repertoire sharing was quantified using the overlap coefficient calculated on TCRB nucleotide sequences. As a proxy for the pre-selection repertoire, out-of-frame TCRB sequences from naive cells were analyzed. TCRdb took over this immuneACCESS table, retaining in-frame rearrangements with V and J assigned. Such tables are incomplete; in checked studies, under half of the missing clones stem from an unresolved V gene, and the remainder is unexplained. Clone size and the V and J calls come from that table; the DNA yielded D and trimming. For this sample there are hundreds of thousands of clones; around 12% appear just once. The ten top clones hold 0.01% of the sample.

From each donor, a single peripheral blood sample of around 120 mL on average was drawn into heparinised tubes. A BD FACSAria II and a panel including CD45RO, CCR7, CD25, CD127, CD95 and CD27 were used to sort naive, central memory, regulatory and stem cell-like memory CD4+ T cells. A purity above 98% was achieved for all sorted populations. PBMCs were isolated immediately by Lymphoprep density gradient centrifugation and stained directly without culture. To minimize batch effects, samples were stained and sorted in pairs, one healthy donor with one patient per experiment. The CDR3 numbers 16 residues from cysteine through phenylalanine. Only CDR3 DNA is held: 48 bases, read in frame from base 1. At the junction V is shortened by 7 bases and J by 0 bases; bases outside the gene matches: 12. As encoded in the germline V gene, CDR1 is SQVTM while CDR2 is ANQGSEA. This specimen belongs to a study of beta chain features in type 1 diabetes (dated by TCRdb to 2016 to 2019). Some background on the complete study: Mean age, gender distribution, total cell number and subset yield did not differ between patients and healthy donors. A total of about 100,000,000 sorted cells were examined across all samples, and RNA yield correlated strongly with the number of cells per subset. In the study, TCRB repertoires of sorted circulating CD4+ T cell subsets from recently diagnosed type 1 diabetes patients were compared with those of matched healthy donors. Regulatory and stem cell-like memory subsets were isolated from only 8 patients and roughly 8 healthy donors, whereas naive and central memory subsets came from all 28 donors. Overall study outcomes, separate from this receptor: In all four CD4+ subsets, TCRB CDR3 length was moderately but significantly shorter in type 1 diabetes patients. Naive, central memory and regulatory TCRB repertoires appeared to be more similar among patients than among healthy donors. Sequencing cDNA rather than genomic DNA could over-represent highly expressing activated cells, although activation and CD3 levels did not differ between groups. Patients with type 1 diabetes made fewer insertions and deleted more nucleotides at VDJ recombination sites, implying thymic rearrangement abnormalities. Because small numbers of individuals were included in the HLA sub-analyses, any influence of HLA type on TCRB rearrangement was left unresolved. Shorter templates might have been favored by PCR, but patient and control samples were amplified and corrected together, so both groups would have been affected equally by any skew.

Sequenced material: naive CD4+ T cells from blood. This sample's cell subset or site label indicates: true naive CD4+ T cells. This chain is built from TRBV29-1 and TRBJ2-7, and TRBD1 matches 10 of the central bases. This receptor was obtained from a woman between 18 and 29 years old with type 1 diabetes. This receptor has the CDR3 CSAQNPGQGSSYEQYF. The sequence in DNA is TGCAGCGCTCAAAACCCGGGACAGGGGAGCTCCTACGAGCAGTACTTC.